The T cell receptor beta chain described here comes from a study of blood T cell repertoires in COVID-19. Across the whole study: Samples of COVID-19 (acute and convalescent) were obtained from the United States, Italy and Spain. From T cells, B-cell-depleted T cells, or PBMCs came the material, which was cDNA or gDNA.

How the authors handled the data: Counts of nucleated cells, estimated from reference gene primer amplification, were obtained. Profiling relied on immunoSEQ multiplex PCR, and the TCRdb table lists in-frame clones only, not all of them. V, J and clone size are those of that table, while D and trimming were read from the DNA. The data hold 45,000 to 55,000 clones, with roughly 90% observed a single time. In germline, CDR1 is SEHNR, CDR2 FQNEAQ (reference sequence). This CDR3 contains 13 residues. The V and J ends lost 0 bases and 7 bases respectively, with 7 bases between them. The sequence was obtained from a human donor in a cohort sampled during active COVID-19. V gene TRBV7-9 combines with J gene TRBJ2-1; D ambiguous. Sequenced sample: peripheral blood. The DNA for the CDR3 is TGTGCCAGCAGCTTAGCCAGTTTTAATGAGCAGTTCTTC. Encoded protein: CASSLASFNEQFF.